One sample yielded the 30 T cell receptor beta chains listed below, sequenced in a study of T cells in Graves' hyperthyroidism and ophthalmopathy. TCR beta CDR3 regions were amplified from RNA transcripts. The TCR CDR3 first-round RT-PCR relied on the HTBI primer set. One entry per CDR3 protein results from TCRdb running MiXCR on the multiplex PCR reads. The sample comprises some 720,000 distinct CDR3 sequences, over 15% of which are singletons, and under 9.5% rests with the top ten. Specimen: blood. Every receptor here comes from a man in his late teens or twenties with Graves' hyperthyroidism.

This clonotype was found a few times. The chain joins TRBV20-1 to TRBJ2-1; TRBD2 matches 15 bases. The V gene's germline CDR1 is DFQATT and CDR2 SNEGSKA (reference sequence). Losses at the gene ends were 5 bases for V and 2 bases for J; bases not matched to a gene: 1. The length of the CDR3 is 15 residues. The CDR3 protein is CSARTSGRAYNEQFF. The DNA of the CDR3 is TGCAGTGCTCGGACTAGCGGGAGGGCCTACAATGAGCAGTTCTTC.

This clonotype was counted at least ten times. V and J are TRBV20-1 and TRBJ1-1; 8 bases match TRBD1. The CDR3 is made up of 15 amino acids. Germline V lookup: CDR1 DFQATT, CDR2 SNEGSKA (reference sequence). V dropped 3 bases and J dropped 1; count of bases not matched to a gene: 7. The CDR3 sequence is CSASQGALRNTEAFF. The CDR3 nucleotides read TGCAGTGCTAGCCAGGGGGCTCTACGGAACACTGAAGCTTTCTTT.

CDR3 coding DNA: TGTGCCAGCAGTCTCGCGGCTAGCGGGATATTCTCCTACGAGCAGTACTTC. Translation gives CASSLAASGIFSYEQYF. The J gene is TRBJ2-7, the V gene TRBV6-2 or TRBV6-3; TRBD2 aligns across 9 bases. The length of the CDR3 is 17 residues. Per germline, CDR1 MNHEY and CDR2 SVGEGT. Trimming at V came to 5 bases and at J to 0 bases, leaving 11 bases not matched to a gene.

V is TRBV9 and J is TRBJ2-3; no definite D call. The germline V gene has CDR1 SGDLS and CDR2 YYNGEE. Deletions cut 3 bases from V and 0 bases from J, with 17 bases between. The CDR3 has 17 amino acids. Written as DNA, the CDR3 is TGTGCCAGCAGCGCCTCCTTCGGTCAATCTAGCACAGATACGCAGTATTTT. Protein product: CASSASFGQSSTDTQYF. The complete variable domain, with remaining parts taken from reference TRBV9 and TRBJ2-3, reads DSGVTQTPKHLITATGQRVTLRCSPRSGDLSVYWYQQSLDQGLQFLIQYYNGEERAKGNILERFSAQQFPDLHSELNLSSLELGDSALYFCASSASFGQSSTDTQYFGPGTRLTVL.

The chain combines TRBV28 with TRBJ1-5; possible D gene TRBD1, 5 bases. The V end was cut by 3 bases, the J end by 3 bases, with 21 bases between. Germline assignment: CDR1 MDHEN and CDR2 SYDVKM. The CDR3 runs to 18 residues. The DNA for the CDR3 is TGTGCCAGCAGTTTGGTTCGGCGGGGGACCTCCAACAATCAGCCCCAGCATTTT. As protein: CASSLVRRGTSNNQPQHF.

The table lists this clonotype with a few counts. The rearrangement joins TRBV7-3 to TRBJ1-3; D ambiguous. Deletions cut 5 bases from V and 1 base from J, with 21 bases between. The CDR3 is made up of 18 amino acids. Germline V CDR1 and CDR2: SGHTA, FQGTGA. The CDR3 DNA sequence: TGTGCCAGCAGCGTAGACCTCGGACGGGGAAGGTCTGGAAACACCATATATTTT. Translating it yields CASSVDLGRGRSGNTIYF. Complete variable domain (other parts from reference TRBV7-3 and TRBJ1-3): GAGVSQTPSNKVTEKGKYVELRCDPISGHTALYWYRQSLGQGPEFLIYFQGTGAADDSGLPNDRFFAVRPEGSVSTLKIQRTERGDSAVYLCASSVDLGRGRSGNTIYFGEGSWLTVV.

A word on this clonotype: One junction end does not reproduce the germline sequence, and a read error may be involved. The chain recombines TRBV18 with TRBJ1-1; D not certain. In germline, CDR1 is KGHSH, CDR2 LQKENI. This CDR3 spans 13 amino acids. DNA of the CDR3: TGTGCCAGCCCACCCATGGGAGAGACTGAAGCTTTCTTT. It encodes CASPPMGETEAFF. Together with reference TRBV18 and TRBJ1-1, the CDR3 gives the full variable domain: NAGVMQNPRHLVRRRGQEARLRCSPMKGHSHVYWYRQLPEEGLKFMVYLQKENIIDESGMPKERFSAEFPKEGPSILRIQQVVRGDSAAYFCASPPMGETEAFFGQGTRLTVV.

The J gene is TRBJ2-1, the V gene TRBV5-6; D might be TRBD2 (6 bases). Trimming took off 3 bases at V and 5 bases at J, with 12 bases between the two ends. The V gene's germline CDR1 is SGHDT and CDR2 YYEEEE. The CDR3 has 14 residues. The CDR3 nucleotides read TGTGCCAGCAGCTCCCGGGACTTCAACAATGAGCAGTTCTTC. Amino acid sequence: CASSSRDFNNEQFF.

The rearrangement uses TRBV11-3 and TRBJ1-2, with unresolved D. V was trimmed by 5 bases and J by 4 bases, leaving 14 bases between them. This CDR3 has 14 residues. CDR1 SGHNT and CDR2 YENEEA come from the germline V gene. CDR3 in DNA: TGTGCCAGCAGCCCTGGTGGAGGCCTCTATGGCTACACCTTC. This codes for CASSPGGGLYGYTF.

V gene TRBV29-1 combines with J gene TRBJ2-2; no clear D gene. The CDR3 spans 11 residues. Deletions cut 3 bases from V and 7 bases from J, with 6 bases between. Germline CDR1 is SQVTM and CDR2 is ANQGSEA. CDR3 amino acids: CSVDTGGELFF. CDR3 coding DNA: TGCAGCGTTGATACGGGCGGGGAGCTGTTTTTT.

The chain is built from TRBV28 and TRBJ1-3; D is unresolved. Germline CDR1 MDHEN, CDR2 SYDVKM. V was cut by 2 bases and J by 2 bases, with 7 bases left in between. The CDR3 is 14 amino acids. Here the CDR3 DNA reads TGTGCCAGCAGTTTAGTAAGGGCTGGAAACACCATATATTTT. Encoded protein: CASSLVRAGNTIYF.

This clonotype was recorded many times. V gene TRBV29-1 combines with J gene TRBJ2-2; TRBD1 or TRBD2 may be the D gene (6 bases each). The V end was cut by 3 bases, the J end by 4 bases, with 12 bases between. Germline V gene sequence: CDR1 SQVTM, CDR2 ANQGSEA. CDR3 length: 14 amino acids. The CDR3 is CSVEGGPATGELFF. The CDR3 nucleotides are TGCAGCGTTGAGGGGGGCCCAGCCACCGGGGAGCTGTTTTTT.

This clonotype was picked up a small number of times. This chain connects TRBV6-2 or TRBV6-3 to TRBJ2-7, with 9 bases fitting TRBD1. The germline V gene encodes CDR1 MNHEY and CDR2 SVGEGT. V lost 4 bases and J lost 5; bases outside the gene matches: 9. This CDR3 is built from 15 residues. CDR3 nucleotides: TGTGCCAGCAGTTCACCCGGGACAGGGAGGGACGAGCAGTACTTC. Translation gives CASSSPGTGRDEQYF.

The rearrangement uses TRBV9 and TRBJ1-2, with no clear D. This CDR3 region has 15 residues. From germline, CDR1 is SGDLS and CDR2 YYNGEE. The V end was cut by 0 bases, the J end by 2 bases, with 11 bases between. CDR3 DNA: TGTGCCAGCAGCGTAGGGGCCGAGGGAAACTATGGCTACACCTTC. This gives the protein CASSVGAEGNYGYTF. Supplemented by reference TRBV9 and TRBJ1-2, the full variable domain reads DSGVTQTPKHLITATGQRVTLRCSPRSGDLSVYWYQQSLDQGLQFLIQYYNGEERAKGNILERFSAQQFPDLHSELNLSSLELGDSALYFCASSVGAEGNYGYTFGSGTRLTVV.

This chain links TRBV19 with TRBJ2-1, with D perhaps matching TRBD2 (6 bases). Looked up from germline, CDR1 is LNHDA and CDR2 is SQIVND (reference sequence). The CDR3 has 13 residues. Trimming left V 3 bases short and J 6 bases short, with 9 bases between. The CDR3 here is CASSIGGINEQFF. The CDR3 DNA reads TGTGCCAGTAGTATCGGGGGAATCAATGAGCAGTTCTTC.

The J gene is TRBJ1-1, the V gene TRBV5-1; D unresolved. Germline V gives CDR1 SGHRS, CDR2 YFSETQ. The CDR3 loop spans 14 amino acids. Between the trimmed V and J ends, which lost 1 base and 1 base, there was a span of 8 bases. The CDR3, as DNA: TGCGCCAGCAGCTTGAATGGTGAGAACACTGAAGCTTTCTTT. It specifies CASSLNGENTEAFF.

The chain combines TRBV10-3 with TRBJ2-7, with D hard to call. The CDR3 extends over 13 amino acids. V gave up 3 bases and J gave up 5 bases, with 11 bases separating them. Per the germline V gene, CDR1 is ENHRY and CDR2 is SYGVKD. CDR3 DNA sequence: TGTGCCATCAGTGAATCCATAGGTGACGAGCAGTACTTC. Translating gives CAISESIGDEQYF.

This clonotype has just a few counts. J is TRBJ2-2 and V is TRBV12-3 or TRBV12-4, with TRBD1 matching 9 bases. This CDR3 has 15 residues. Unmatched junction bases numbered 7, after V lost 6 bases and J lost 5 bases. The DNA of the CDR3 is TGTGCCAGCAGGGGGGGACAGGGAAGGACCGGGGAGCTGTTTTTT. Translation: CASRGGQGRTGELFF.

The J gene is TRBJ2-7, the V gene TRBV3-1; perhaps TRBD2 as D (5 bases). The CDR3 is made up of 14 amino acids. Germline-derived CDR1 and CDR2 are LGHDT and YNNKEL (reference sequence). V lost 4 bases and J lost 5, with 15 bases in between. The CDR3 DNA sequence: TGTGCCAGCAGCCCTCTTGGGGAGAGGGACGAGCAGTACTTC. This codes for CASSPLGERDEQYF.

About this clonotype: Without the conserved terminal phenylalanine or tryptophan, this CDR3 likely stems from a read error. The chain employs TRBV7-2 and TRBJ1-1; D gene unclear. Trimming took off 1 base at V and 3 bases at J, with 6 bases between the two ends. Germline CDR1 and CDR2: SGHTA and FQGNSA. The CDR3 sequence is 13 residues long. In DNA form, the CDR3 reads TGTGCCAGCAGCTTAGGGCCGGACACTGAAGCTTTCCTT. Translating gives CASSLGPDTEAFL.

This clonotype was seen more than once but under ten times. The rearrangement joins TRBV10-3 to TRBJ1-5; no reliable D call. V lost 2 bases to trimming and J lost 4 bases, with 12 bases between them. The CDR3 consists of 15 residues. Germline CDR1 is ENHRY and CDR2 is SYGVKD. CDR3 sequence: CAISEHAEVNQPQHF. In DNA form, the CDR3 reads TGTGCCATCAGTGAGCATGCCGAGGTGAATCAGCCCCAGCATTTT.

This clonotype was counted a few times. The chain has TRBV6-2 or TRBV6-3 and TRBJ2-7, with D hard to call. V lost 0 bases to trimming and J lost 1 base, with 10 bases between them. The CDR3 runs 15 residues. Germline-derived CDR1 and CDR2 are MNHEY and SVGEGT. The CDR3 region is CASSYSFQESYEQYF. CDR3 in DNA: TGTGCCAGCAGTTACTCCTTTCAGGAGTCCTACGAGCAGTACTTC.

This clonotype has a count of ten or more. Here the CDR3 DNA reads TGTGCCAGCAGCCAACGACTAGCGCAAGATAGCAATGAGCAGTTCTTC. Translated: CASSQRLAQDSNEQFF. The chain recombines TRBV3-1 with TRBJ2-1, with TRBD2 matching over 8 bases. CDR1 LGHDT and CDR2 YNNKEL come from the germline V gene (reference sequence). The CDR3 sequence is 16 residues long. V trimming: 2 bases; J trimming: 6 bases; junction bases outside the gene matches: 9.

This chain uses TRBV28 with TRBJ1-2, with no clear D. The CDR3 sequence is 13 residues long. From germline, CDR1 is MDHEN and CDR2 SYDVKM. The V end was cut by 2 bases, the J end by 4 bases, with 8 bases between. The CDR3 DNA follows: TGTGCCAGCAGTTTAACACAGAGCTATGGCTACACCTTC. This gives the protein CASSLTQSYGYTF.

This chain joins TRBV20-1 and TRBJ2-3; D may be TRBD2 (6 bases). Germline V lookup: CDR1 DFQATT, CDR2 SNEGSKA (reference sequence). Trimming removed 3 bases from V and 4 bases from J, with 17 bases in between. This CDR3 is built from 15 residues. The CDR3 nucleotides are TGCAGTGCTAGCCCAATCTCGGGGGTGGCAGATACGCAGTATTTT. Protein: CSASPISGVADTQYF.

This clonotype was detected only a few times. This chain links TRBV12-3 or TRBV12-4 with TRBJ2-2; no definite D call. The CDR3 loop spans 15 amino acids. V was shortened by 0 bases and J by 1 base, with 6 bases between the two germline ends. CDR3 sequence reads: CASSLAQENTGELFF. DNA of the CDR3: TGTGCCAGCAGTTTAGCGCAAGAGAACACCGGGGAGCTGTTTTTT.

This sequence joins TRBV25-1 and TRBJ1-1, with a possible D match to TRBD1 (6 bases). The CDR3 is 17 amino acids. V was cut by 2 bases and J by 3 bases, with 19 bases left in between. Germline V gene lookup returns CDR1 MGHDK and CDR2 SYGVNS. The CDR3 DNA is TGTGCCAGCAGTGAAGGGGGGGCGTCCCGAACGTACACTGAAGCTTTCTTT. Its protein product is CASSEGGASRTYTEAFF.

This clonotype was seen many times. The DNA of the CDR3 is TGTGCCAGCAGTCCGACGAACACTGAAGCTTTCTTT. Translation: CASSPTNTEAFF. V gene TRBV18 combines with J gene TRBJ1-1; no firm D call. The CDR3 runs 12 residues. V lost 8 bases to trimming and J lost 1 base, with 8 bases between them. Germline CDR1 reads KGHSH; CDR2 reads LQKENI.

The chain combines TRBV10-3 with TRBJ1-3; weak D call: TRBD1 (5 bases). The germline CDR1 and CDR2 sequences are ENHRY and SYGVKD. The CDR3 consists of 14 residues. Deletions cut 3 bases from V and 6 bases from J, with 12 bases between. CDR3 sequence: CAISDPPGENTIYF. Written as DNA, the CDR3 is TGTGCCATCAGTGACCCCCCGGGGGAAAACACCATATATTTT.

The V gene is TRBV27, the J gene TRBJ1-1, with TRBD1 identical over 7 bases. Per germline, CDR1 MNHEY and CDR2 SMNVEV (reference sequence). This CDR3 is built from 12 residues. With V trimmed by 5 bases and J by 5 bases, 2 bases remained unmatched. CDR3 nucleotides: TGTGCCAGCAGTACGGGACAGACTGAAGCTTTCTTT. Translation gives CASSTGQTEAFF.